The 22 T cell receptor beta chains in this list originate from one sample, sequenced in a study of CD8 T cells in Susac syndrome (dated by TCRdb to 2018 to 2020). Receptor amplification or capture employed the immunoSEQ multiplex PCR assay. RNA was extracted using the RNeasy kit, and about 0.45 to 1 ug of the RNA was reverse transcribed with random hexamers. Using fastp trimming at Q25 and MiXCR clonotype assembly, TCRdb reanalyzed the public sequencing data and kept in-frame beta chains. Every CDR3 protein is listed once, alongside the most common genes and DNA of its rows. In this sample the table shows around 270,000 distinct CDR3 sequences, 85% of which occur a single time. The ten biggest clones cover roughly 0.21% of the sample. The sample was CD8+ T cells from PBMCs. Every receptor here comes from a human donor with multiple sclerosis.

V is TRBV7-9 and J is TRBJ1-2; D is possibly TRBD1 (5 bases). CDR3 length: 14 residues. In germline, CDR1 is SEHNR, CDR2 FQNEAQ (reference sequence). V was trimmed by 0 bases and J by 2 bases, leaving 7 bases between them. Written as DNA, the CDR3 is TGTGCCAGCAGCTTAGCAGGGGTAAACTATGGCTACACCTTC. Its protein is CASSLAGVNYGYTF.

The CDR3 DNA reads as TGTGCCTGCCGACTAGCGGGAGTGGGCGAGCAGTACTTC. Its protein is CACRLAGVGEQYF. The gene calls are TRBV30 and TRBJ2-7, with 12 bases identical to TRBD2. The CDR3 runs 13 residues. V trimming: 6 bases; J trimming: 6 bases; junction bases outside the gene matches: 6. Looked up from germline, CDR1 is GTSNPN and CDR2 is SVGIG (reference sequence).

This clonotype was detected once. The chain recombines TRBV5-6 with TRBJ2-2, with D tentatively TRBD2 (6 bases). Germline V gene lookup returns CDR1 SGHDT and CDR2 YYEEEE. Trimming left V 2 bases short and J 2 bases short, with 10 bases between. The length of the CDR3 is 15 residues. The CDR3 here is CASSFGGVNTGELFF. As DNA, the CDR3 is TGTGCCAGCAGCTTCGGGGGAGTTAACACCGGGGAGCTGTTTTTT.

Remarks on this clonotype: The conserved phenylalanine or tryptophan is not found at the CDR3 terminus, so this likely reflects a read error. V and J are TRBV7-9 and TRBJ2-1, with D possibly being TRBD1 (5 bases). Deletions cut 0 bases from V and 2 bases from J, with 11 bases between. Per germline, CDR1 SEHNR and CDR2 FQNEAQ (reference sequence). This CDR3 spans 16 amino acids. As DNA, the CDR3 is TGTGCCAGCAGCTTAGCGCCCCAGGGCACCTACAATGAGCAGTTCCTC. This gives the protein CASSLAPQGTYNEQFL.

The gene calls are TRBV5-1 and TRBJ1-1, with 8 bases identical to TRBD1. With 5 bases clipped from V and 9 bases from J, the junction kept 6 bases outside the gene matches. The CDR3 covers 12 residues. CDR1 is SGHRS, CDR2 YFSETQ, per germline. The CDR3 here is CASSSPGGKAFF. CDR3 nucleotide sequence: TGCGCCAGCAGTTCACCAGGGGGCAAAGCTTTCTTT. Complete variable domain (other parts from reference TRBV5-1 and TRBJ1-1): KAGVTQTPRYLIKTRGQQVTLSCSPISGHRSVSWYQQTPGQGLQFLFEYFSETQRNKGNFPGRFSGRQFSNSRSEMNVSTLELGDSALYLCASSSPGGKAFFGQGTRLTVV.

The genes are TRBV28 and TRBJ2-3; possible D gene TRBD2, 9 bases. Between the trimmed V and J ends, which lost 2 bases and 0 bases, there was a span of 30 bases. Germline CDR1 is MDHEN and CDR2 is SYDVKM. The CDR3 totals 22 residues. In DNA form, the CDR3 reads TGTGCCAGCAGTTTACCAGGGGGCAGTAGGACTAGCGCGCTAGCTAGCACAGATACGCAGTATTTT. It specifies CASSLPGGSRTSALASTDTQYF.

The rearrangement joins TRBV27 to TRBJ2-3, with no clear D. Germline V CDR1 and CDR2: MNHEY, SMNVEV (reference sequence). The V gene lost 2 bases and the J gene lost 4 bases, with 19 bases spanning the gap. This CDR3 has 17 residues. This CDR3 reads CASSLSIQDLSADTQYF. The CDR3 DNA sequence: TGTGCCAGCAGTTTAAGCATCCAGGACCTGAGTGCAGATACGCAGTATTTT.

The rearrangement uses TRBV19 and TRBJ2-1; 11 bases fit TRBD2. V lost 5 bases and J lost 3; bases outside the gene matches: 6. CDR1 and CDR2 (germline): LNHDA, SQIVND (reference sequence). The CDR3 is made up of 16 amino acids. CDR3 in amino acids: CASSPTSGSIYNEQFF. The DNA of the CDR3 is TGTGCCAGTAGTCCAACTAGCGGGAGTATCTACAATGAGCAGTTCTTC.

The chain links TRBV10-3 to TRBJ2-1; D remains unclear. Trimming removed 5 bases at V and 0 bases at J, with 11 bases between. This CDR3 comprises 15 residues. Germline V CDR1 and CDR2: ENHRY, SYGVKD. The CDR3 loop reads CAISLEGNSYNEQFF. The CDR3 nucleotides read TGTGCCATCAGTTTAGAAGGGAACTCCTACAATGAGCAGTTCTTC.

CDR3 residues: CASSLLSPFGTGPSGYTF. CDR3 DNA: TGTGCCAGCAGTTTACTTAGTCCCTTCGGGACAGGGCCGAGTGGCTACACCTTC. The rearrangement joins TRBV27 to TRBJ1-2; 9 positions match TRBD1. Germline V gene sequence: CDR1 MNHEY, CDR2 SMNVEV (reference sequence). Trimming removed 2 bases from V and 7 bases from J; junction bases left unmatched: 17. The CDR3 loop spans 18 amino acids.

In its sample, this clonotype was seen a few times. J is TRBJ2-1 and V is TRBV19; 11 nucleotides match TRBD2. This CDR3 is built from 15 residues. Germline values: CDR1 LNHDA, CDR2 SQIVND (reference sequence). With V trimmed by 5 bases and J by 4 bases, 4 bases remained unmatched. CDR3 nucleotides: TGTGCCAGTAGTCCACTAGCGGGAGAGTACAATGAGCAGTTCTTC. Translation: CASSPLAGEYNEQFF.

The rearrangement links TRBV7-9 to TRBJ1-1; D is undetermined. The CDR3 contains 12 residues. Per the germline V gene, CDR1 is SEHNR and CDR2 is FQNEAQ (reference sequence). Trimming took off 5 bases at V and 7 bases at J, with 11 bases between the two ends. In nucleotides, the CDR3 is TGTGCCAGCAGCCCGAATGCGGTTGAAGCTTTCTTT. The encoded protein is CASSPNAVEAFF.

The chain couples TRBV28 to TRBJ1-2; a weak D match, TRBD1 (5 bases). The CDR3 is 12 amino acids. Trimming removed 4 bases from V and 10 bases from J, with 13 bases in between. The germline V gene encodes CDR1 MDHEN and CDR2 SYDVKM. DNA for the CDR3: TGTGCCAGCAGTTCCTTAAGGGGACCCTACACCTTC. Translation: CASSSLRGPYTF.

This clonotype was seen only a few times. This chain connects TRBV28 to TRBJ1-1; 9 nucleotides agree with TRBD1. V gave up 3 bases and J gave up 5 bases; unmatched junction bases: 4. CDR1 is MDHEN, CDR2 SYDVKM, per germline. The CDR3 contains 14 residues. CDR3 in amino acids: CASSFGQGITEAFF. The CDR3 nucleotides are TGTGCCAGCAGTTTTGGACAGGGGATAACTGAAGCTTTCTTT.

The chain has TRBV29-1 and TRBJ1-2; D is uncertain. CDR1 is SQVTM and CDR2 is ANQGSEA in the germline V gene. The CDR3 length is 14 residues. The ends were cut back, 3 bases at V and 2 bases at J, with 13 bases in the middle. The CDR3 reads CSVDEWEGNYGYTF. DNA of the CDR3: TGCAGCGTTGACGAATGGGAAGGGAACTATGGCTACACCTTC.

This sequence joins TRBV7-2 and TRBJ2-1; D unresolved. V dropped 4 bases and J dropped 8 bases, with 15 bases sitting between them. The CDR3 totals 14 residues. Germline CDR1 and CDR2: SGHTA and FQGNSA. CDR3 amino acids: CASSSGIERYEQFF. The CDR3 region has the DNA TGTGCCAGCAGCTCCGGAATAGAACGCTATGAGCAGTTCTTC.

The rearrangement joins TRBV9 to TRBJ2-7; a possible D gene is TRBD1 (6 bases). V was shortened by 0 bases and J by 3 bases, with 13 bases between the two germline ends. CDR3 length equals 15 residues. Looked up from germline, CDR1 is SGDLS and CDR2 is YYNGEE. The DNA of the CDR3 is TGTGCCAGCAGCGTAGGGTCAGGGGATATCTACGAGCAGTACTTC. Protein: CASSVGSGDIYEQYF.

This chain connects TRBV13 to TRBJ2-1; no clear D gene. Trimming stripped 0 bases from V and 8 bases from J, with 8 bases between. Germline CDR1 and CDR2: PRHDT and FYEKMQ (reference sequence). CDR3 size: 13 residues. The DNA of the CDR3 is TGTGCCAGCAGCTTAGGCCGGTACTATGAGCAGTTCTTC. Protein sequence: CASSLGRYYEQFF.

The V gene is TRBV19, the J gene TRBJ2-1; D is unresolved. V was clipped by 2 bases and J by 7 bases, with 6 bases between them. CDR3 size: 12 residues. From germline, CDR1 is LNHDA and CDR2 SQIVND (reference sequence). The CDR3 spells CASSIKGNEQFF. Written as DNA, the CDR3 is TGTGCCAGTAGTATAAAGGGAAATGAGCAGTTCTTC.

The chain recombines TRBV30 with TRBJ1-5; D uncertain. The CDR3 sequence is 15 residues long. In germline, CDR1 is GTSNPN, CDR2 SVGIG (reference sequence). V was trimmed by 0 bases and J by 3 bases, leaving 12 bases between them. CDR3 region: CAWSVMSGPNQPQHF. The CDR3 nucleotides read TGTGCCTGGAGTGTGATGTCAGGCCCCAATCAGCCCCAGCATTTT.

The rearrangement links TRBV19 to TRBJ2-3, with TRBD2 identical over 10 bases. The germline V gene encodes CDR1 LNHDA and CDR2 SQIVND (reference sequence). The CDR3 covers 17 residues. The V and J ends lost 5 bases and 6 bases, in that order; junction bases with no gene match: 14. The DNA for the CDR3 is TGTGCCAGTAGTTCGCGACTAGCGGGCCCCGGACCGGATACGCAGTATTTT. It codes for CASSSRLAGPGPDTQYF. The complete variable domain, with remaining parts taken from reference TRBV19 and TRBJ2-3, reads DGGITQSPKYLFRKEGQNVTLSCEQNLNHDAMYWYRQDPGQGLRLIYYSQIVNDFQKGDIAEGYSVSREKKESFPLTVTSAQKNPTAFYLCASSSRLAGPGPDTQYFGPGTRLTVL.

V gene TRBV29-1 combines with J gene TRBJ2-6, with 8 positions matching TRBD1. Germline CDR1 is SQVTM and CDR2 is ANQGSEA. Unmatched junction bases numbered 15, after V lost 2 bases and J lost 0 bases. The length of the CDR3 is 20 residues. CDR3 DNA: TGCAGCGTTGAAAGTTCGCAGGGACAGGAGAGACACTCTGGGGCCAACGTCCTGACTTTC. Encoded protein: CSVESSQGQERHSGANVLTF.